This T cell receptor (beta chain) derives from a study of siplizumab effects on memory and regulatory T cells. Findings and limits, study-wide: Suppressive capability of dividing Tregs from siplizumab cultures went unverified. A minor fraction of alloreactive clones, and no more, mapped to unstimulated subsets. Naive T cells seemed more diverse than memory cells and seemed major alloresponse contributors.

This CDR3 has 11 residues. The V gene lost 6 bases and the J gene lost 1 base, with 4 bases spanning the gap. Germline V gene sequence: CDR1 MNHEY, CDR2 SMNVEV (reference sequence). A remark on this clone: Antigen specificity is unknown.

TCR templates, about 10^5 per sample, were assayed. Libraries were prepared by immunoSEQ multiplex PCR; TCRdb keeps only in-frame clonotypes and omits some of them. The sample has over 60,000 clones; around 90% are singletons. Specimen: CD8+ T cells sorted from blood. The rearrangement uses TRBV27 and TRBJ2-7, with unresolved D. The sequence came from a human donor in good health. DNA for the CDR3: TGTGCCAGCAGGGGTTCCTACGAGCAGTACTTC. As protein: CASRGSYEQYF.